A selection of T cell receptor beta chains follows, all from one sample in a study of sequential checkpoint blockade in melanoma. Using immunoSEQ multiplex PCR, the repertoire was profiled, and TCRdb retains in-frame clones only, with some absent. In the table there are about 16,000 clones, 85% to 95% of which are singletons. Sequences were derived from CD8+ T cells sorted from blood (inferred from file names), sampled from a patient given nivolumab and ipilimumab in sequence. The receptors stem from a human donor with melanoma. Both conserved end residues are part of each CDR3. The D gene is left open where the match is weak. Clone size is stated in some rows and not others, as once, few, many or a class when expanded.

V	size	J	D	DNA	CDR3
TRBV5-1	once	TRBJ1-1	NA	TGCGCCAGCCAGGGGAACACTGAAGCTTTCTTT	CASQGNTEAFF
TRBV29-1	NA	TRBJ1-4	NA	TGCAGCGTTGTGGGGGAGGGATCGAATGAAAAACTGTTTTTT	CSVVGEGSNEKLFF
TRBV15	NA	TRBJ1-4	NA	TGTGCCACCAGCCTTCTGGGGGGGCTTAATGAAAAACTGTTTTTT	CATSLLGGLNEKLFF
TRBV6-5	NA	TRBJ2-7	TRBD1	TGTGCCAGCAGTTACCGGACAGGCTACGAGCAGTACTTC	CASSYRTGYEQYF
TRBV27	NA	TRBJ2-7	TRBD1	TGTGCCAGCAGTTCCGGGACAGGGCGGTACGAGCAGTACTTC	CASSSGTGRYEQYF
TRBV28	NA	TRBJ1-2	TRBD1	TGTGCCAGCAGCATCAAGGACAGGGGGCTAGGCTATGGCTACACCTTC	CASSIKDRGLGYGYTF
TRBV15	NA	TRBJ2-7	TRBD2	TGTGCCACCAGCAGAGGACTAGCGGAAGAGCAGTACTTC	CATSRGLAEEQYF
TRBV7-2	NA	TRBJ2-7	NA	TGTGCCAGCAGCTCCGGGACACGGAACTACGAGCAGTACTTC	CASSSGTRNYEQYF
TRBV9	once	TRBJ2-7	TRBD1	TGTGCCAGCAGCGATGGGGACAGGGGGCGGCCCGGCGAGCAGTACTTC	CASSDGDRGRPGEQYF
TRBV7-8	NA	TRBJ1-2	NA	TGTGCCAGCAGCTTAGGCTCAGGTCCTAACAATGGCTACACCTTC	CASSLGSGPNNGYTF
TRBV14	NA	TRBJ1-2	NA	TGTGCCAGCAGCCACGGGACTGGCTATGGCTACACCTTC	CASSHGTGYGYTF
TRBV14	NA	TRBJ2-7	NA	TGTGCCAGCAATCACCCCCCCTGGGGCGACTACGAGCAGTACTTC	CASNHPPWGDYEQYF
TRBV6-1	NA	TRBJ1-2	TRBD1	TGTGCCAGCACAGGGGACAGGGGCTATGGCTACACCTTC	CASTGDRGYGYTF
TRBV13	NA	TRBJ2-3	TRBD2	TGTGCCAGCAGCTTAATTCCGGAGAGCGGGGGCACAGATACGCAGTATTTT	CASSLIPESGGTDTQYF
TRBV21-1	NA	TRBJ1-3	NA	TGTGCCAGCAGAGTTGGGCTGCTACAACACGCACGAAACACCATATATTTT	CASRVGLLQHARNTIYF
TRBV6-5	medium-sized	TRBJ2-3	NA	TGTGCCAGCAGTTTCGGGGACAAATATACGCAGTATTTT	CASSFGDKYTQYF
TRBV4-3	NA	TRBJ2-7	TRBD1	TGCGCCAGCAGCCAGGGACAGGGGCCTTCCTACGAGCAGTACTTC	CASSQGQGPSYEQYF
TRBV7-2	NA	TRBJ2-1	NA	TGTGCCAGCAGCTTAGGGGGGCCGGGCTCCTACAATGAGCAGTTCTTC	CASSLGGPGSYNEQFF
TRBV5-1	NA	TRBJ1-3	NA	TGCGCCAGCAGCTTGGGGGAGAATGGAAACACCATATATTTT	CASSLGENGNTIYF
TRBV7-9	NA	TRBJ1-2	NA	TGTGCCAGCAGCGCACCCGGGAGCTATGGCTACACCTTC	CASSAPGSYGYTF
TRBV9	NA	TRBJ2-7	TRBD2	TGTGCCAGCAGCGCTTTCAGCGGGAGCTACGAGCAGTACTTC	CASSAFSGSYEQYF
TRBV7-2	NA	TRBJ2-7	NA	TGTGCCAGCAGCTTAGGTGGTACAGGGGAGCAGTACTTC	CASSLGGTGEQYF
TRBV27	once	TRBJ2-7	NA	TGTGCCAGCAGTTTATCGATCGGGGGTTACGAGCAGTACTTC	CASSLSIGGYEQYF
TRBV9	NA	TRBJ1-1	NA	TGTGCCAGCAGCGTAACCGGGGTAACTGAAGCTTTCTTT	CASSVTGVTEAFF
TRBV18	NA	TRBJ1-2	TRBD1	TGTGCCAGCTCACCACTCAGGGGGTTGGCCCCCTATGGCTACACCTTC	CASSPLRGLAPYGYTF
TRBV19	NA	TRBJ1-2	NA	TGTGCCAGTAGTAACAACGTGGACTATGGCTACACCTTC	CASSNNVDYGYTF
TRBV27	NA	TRBJ2-7	NA	TGTGCCAGCAGAATCGAATTTGGGGCAACCTACGAGCAGTACTTC	CASRIEFGATYEQYF
TRBV7-9	once	TRBJ2-2	NA	TGTGCCAGCAGCTCCACCCGGGACACCCAGAACACCGGGGAGCTGTTTTTT	CASSSTRDTQNTGELFF
TRBV7-9	NA	TRBJ1-2	NA	TGTGCCTCCATGTCGGGCTATGGCTACACCTTC	CASMSGYGYTF
TRBV7-2	NA	TRBJ2-7	TRBD1	TGTGCCAGCAGCATATACAGGGGACACCCCTACGAGCAGTACTTC	CASSIYRGHPYEQYF
TRBV10-3	NA	TRBJ1-1	NA	TGTGCCAGCAGTTTATCCAGGGTTATGAACACTGAAGCTTTCTTT	CASSLSRVMNTEAFF
TRBV5-1	NA	TRBJ1-1	TRBD1	TGCGCCAGCAGCTTGGTGGGGGACAGGGGGTTTGGGGACACTGAAGCTTTCTTT	CASSLVGDRGFGDTEAFF
TRBV5-1	NA	TRBJ1-3	NA	TGCGCCAGCAGCTTGGAAGGGGGTGGAAACACCATATATTTT	CASSLEGGGNTIYF
TRBV19	NA	TRBJ1-4	NA	TGTGCCAGTAGTCTCGGTTCTCCAACTAATGAAAAACTGTTTTTT	CASSLGSPTNEKLFF
TRBV4-2	once	TRBJ2-7	NA	TGTGCCAGCAGTCAGGGGTCTGGCTACGAGCAGTACTTC	CASSQGSGYEQYF
TRBV4-3	NA	TRBJ1-5	NA	TGCGCCAGCAGCCAAGCCTTTCCGACACCCAATCAGCCCCAGCATTTT	CASSQAFPTPNQPQHF
TRBV7-9	NA	TRBJ1-4	TRBD1	TGTGCCAGCAGCTTACCCGCCTTGGGGACAGCTAATGAAAAACTGTTTTTT	CASSLPALGTANEKLFF
TRBV5-1	NA	TRBJ1-1	TRBD1	TGCGCCAGCAGCTTGGGACAGGGAGCAAGGACTGAAGCTTTCTTT	CASSLGQGARTEAFF
TRBV4-2	NA	TRBJ1-1	NA	TGTGCCAGCAGCCAATTGGGGGGAGAAGCTTTCTTT	CASSQLGGEAFF
TRBV5-1	NA	TRBJ2-7	TRBD2	TGCGCCAGCAGCCCCGGGGCGGGGGCCTACGAGCAGTACTTC	CASSPGAGAYEQYF
TRBV7-8	NA	TRBJ1-5	NA	TGTGCCAGCAGCTTAGTCACCAGGGGCAATCAGCCCCAGCATTTT	CASSLVTRGNQPQHF
TRBV19	NA	TRBJ2-7	NA	TGTGCCGGTAGTATAAGGAGCTCCTACGAGCAGTACTTC	CAGSIRSSYEQYF
TRBV5-8	NA	TRBJ2-7	NA	TGTGCCAGCAGTATTAGCGTAAGCTCCTACGAGCAGTACTTC	CASSISVSSYEQYF
TRBV28	once	TRBJ1-5	NA	TGTGCCAGCAGTTTACTTAGAGGGTATAGCAATCAGCCCCAGCATTTT	CASSLLRGYSNQPQHF
TRBV7-9	NA	TRBJ1-2	NA	TGTGCCAGCAGCTTAGAAAATGACGAGGATGGCTACACCTTC	CASSLENDEDGYTF
TRBV7-9	once	TRBJ2-7	NA	TGTGCCAGCAGCTTAGCGGTGGGCAGCTCCTACGAGCAGTACTTC	CASSLAVGSSYEQYF